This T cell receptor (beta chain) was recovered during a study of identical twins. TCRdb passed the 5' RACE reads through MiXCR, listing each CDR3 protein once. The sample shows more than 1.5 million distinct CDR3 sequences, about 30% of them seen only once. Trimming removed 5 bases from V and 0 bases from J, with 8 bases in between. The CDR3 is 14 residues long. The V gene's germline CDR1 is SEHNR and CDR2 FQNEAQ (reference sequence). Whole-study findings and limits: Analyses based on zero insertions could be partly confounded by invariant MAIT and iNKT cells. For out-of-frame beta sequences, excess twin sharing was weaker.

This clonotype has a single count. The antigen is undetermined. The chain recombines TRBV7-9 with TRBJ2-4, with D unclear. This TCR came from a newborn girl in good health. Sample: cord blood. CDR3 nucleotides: TGTGCCAGCAGCCATACAATAGCCAAAAACATTCAGTACTTC. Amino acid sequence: CASSHTIAKNIQYF.